This T cell receptor (beta chain) was captured by sequencing in a study of T cells in Graves' hyperthyroidism and ophthalmopathy. Trimming pared 6 bases from V and 4 bases from J, leaving 14 bases between. Germline-derived CDR1 and CDR2 are SGHKS and YYEKEE (reference sequence). The CDR3 is 13 amino acids. Diagnostic assessment was based on clinical symptoms, serum thyroxine and TRAb, thyroid ultrasound and orbital computed tomography. Amplification yielded TCR beta CDR3 regions, with RNA transcripts as the source. The study used the HTBI primer set for a first-round RT-PCR of the TCR CDR3. In TCRdb, the multiplex PCR reads were re-called with MiXCR into one record per CDR3 protein. The sample has about 270,000 distinct CDR3 sequences; roughly 20% are singletons. This clonotype was seen ten or more times.

This sequence was found in a man younger than 45 with Graves' ophthalmopathy. The sequenced sample consisted of blood. J is TRBJ2-7 and V is TRBV5-5; the D gene is possibly TRBD2 (6 bases). The DNA of the CDR3 is TGTGCCAGCACCTGGGACTTAAATTACGAGCAGTACTTC. Its protein is CASTWDLNYEQYF.